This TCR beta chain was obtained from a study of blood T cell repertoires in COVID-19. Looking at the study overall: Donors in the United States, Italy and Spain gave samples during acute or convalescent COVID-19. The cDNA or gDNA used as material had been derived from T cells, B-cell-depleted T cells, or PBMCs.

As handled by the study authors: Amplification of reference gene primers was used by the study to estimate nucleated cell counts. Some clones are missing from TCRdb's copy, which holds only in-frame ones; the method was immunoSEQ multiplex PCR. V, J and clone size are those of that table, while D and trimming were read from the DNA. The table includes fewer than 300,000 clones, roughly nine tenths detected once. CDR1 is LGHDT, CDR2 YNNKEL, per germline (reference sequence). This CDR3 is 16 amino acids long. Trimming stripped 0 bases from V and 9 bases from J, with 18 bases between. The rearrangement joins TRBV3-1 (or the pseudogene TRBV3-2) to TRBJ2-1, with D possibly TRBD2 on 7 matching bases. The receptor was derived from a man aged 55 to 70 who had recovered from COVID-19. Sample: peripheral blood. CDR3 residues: CASSQEGGGRRGEQFF. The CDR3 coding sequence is TGTGCCAGCAGCCAAGAAGGGGGGGGCCGGAGGGGTGAGCAGTTCTTC.